The 29 T cell receptor beta chains in this list originate from one sample, sequenced in a study of blood T cells in healthy people across ages (dated by TCRdb to between 2014 and 2017). Library generation was performed with 5' RACE. The sample was run on an Illumina HiSeq 2500. A second roughly 6 to 11 cycle PCR used a sample-barcoded 5' primer and a J-beta primer mix. TCRdb reprocessing: public reads trimmed at Q25 with fastp, clones called with MiXCR, in-frame beta chains kept. Rows with one shared CDR3 protein collapse into an entry with the most common genes and DNA. The sample table holds fewer than 650,000 distinct CDR3 sequences, of which about 27% were seen once. Over 3.5% of the sample is taken by the ten largest. This sample also belongs to another study, concerning T cells of mothers and their children.

The sample comprised blood. These receptor sequences come from a boy aged 2 to 10 in good health.

This clonotype has only a few counts. The V call is TRBV6-5, the J call TRBJ1-3; tentative D call: TRBD1 (5 bases). The CDR3 is 14 amino acids. Trimming left V 8 bases short and J 2 bases short, with 13 bases between. Looked up from germline, CDR1 is MNHEY and CDR2 is SVGAGI. CDR3 in DNA: TGTGCCAGCTCCGGGACGGCGGCTGGAAACACCATATATTTT. Translation gives CASSGTAAGNTIYF.

This clonotype occurred a few times. The chain is built from TRBV10-2 and TRBJ2-7, with a tentative D call TRBD2 (5 bases). The V end was cut by 2 bases, the J end by 6 bases, with 17 bases between. CDR1 is WSHSY and CDR2 is SAAADI in the germline V gene. The CDR3 runs 15 residues. The CDR3 region has the DNA TGCGCCAGCAGTGAGGGGGAGTGGGATCGGGCCGAGCAGTACTTC. Translating gives CASSEGEWDRAEQYF.

CDR3 sequence (DNA): TGCGCCAGCAGCCCTTTCCGACTAGCGGGGGACAATGAGCAGTTCTTC. Its protein is CASSPFRLAGDNEQFF. This chain uses TRBV5-1 with TRBJ2-1; 12 nucleotides agree with TRBD2. CDR3 size: 16 residues. Germline V gives CDR1 SGHRS, CDR2 YFSETQ. J was trimmed by 5 bases and V by 4 bases; bases with no gene match: 7.

This rearrangement joins TRBV10-2 to TRBJ1-5, with D possibly matching TRBD1 (5 bases). This CDR3 has 17 amino acids. The germline gives CDR1 WSHSY, CDR2 SAAADI. V was shortened by 2 bases and J by 0 bases, with 14 bases between the two germline ends. The CDR3 reads CASSEPSRGISNQPQHF. As DNA, the CDR3 is TGCGCCAGCAGTGAGCCTAGTAGGGGAATTAGCAATCAGCCCCAGCATTTT.

The genes are TRBV12-3 or TRBV12-4 and TRBJ2-1; TRBD2 aligns across 9 bases. J gave up 7 bases and V 5 bases, and 12 bases lay outside the gene matches. This CDR3 is 16 amino acids long. This chain's CDR3 is CASSPLKAGGWNEQFF. The CDR3 region has the DNA TGTGCCAGCAGTCCACTAAAAGCGGGAGGCTGGAATGAGCAGTTCTTC.

This clonotype was detected only a few times. This sequence joins TRBV5-1 and TRBJ2-7; 12 bases line up with TRBD2. Germline assignment: CDR1 SGHRS and CDR2 YFSETQ. After removal of 7 bases from V and 9 bases from J, the junction contained 11 bases not matched to a gene. The CDR3 runs 14 residues. The chain's CDR3 is CASEAGTSGLAQYF. In DNA form, the CDR3 reads TGCGCCAGCGAGGCAGGGACTAGCGGGCTAGCGCAGTACTTC.

The CDR3 sequence is CASSLPYESSYEQYF. CDR3 bases: TGTGCCAGCAGCCTCCCCTATGAGAGCTCCTACGAGCAGTACTTC. V gene TRBV6-2 or TRBV6-3 combines with J gene TRBJ2-1; D not certain. TRBJ2-7 matches the DNA end more closely, so the J call is doubtful. CDR1 and CDR2 (germline): MNHEY, SVGEGT. CDR3 length: 15 amino acids.

The genes are TRBV6-5 and TRBJ2-7, with 7 nucleotides matching TRBD2. The J call may be wrong; the DNA end is better matched by TRBJ2-1. The CDR3 consists of 13 residues. Germline CDR1 and CDR2: MNHEY and SVGAGI. The CDR3 nucleotides are TGTGCCAGCAGTCAAGCGGGACCGGATGAGCAGTTCTTC. The encoded protein is CASSQAGPDEQFF.

This clonotype came up many times. The chain employs TRBV4-2 and TRBJ2-7; 7 positions match TRBD1. In germline, CDR1 is LGHNA, CDR2 YNFKEQ. With V trimmed by 6 bases and J by 0 bases, 5 bases remained unmatched. There are 14 residues in the CDR3. CDR3 residues: CASSPGQASYEQYF. Written as DNA, the CDR3 is TGTGCCAGCAGTCCTGGACAGGCCTCCTACGAGCAGTACTTC.

This clonotype was observed a few times. The chain recombines TRBV7-2 with TRBJ2-5, with 9 bases aligning to TRBD1. The CDR3 has 16 residues. CDR1 SGHTA and CDR2 FQGNSA come from the germline V gene. V lost 4 bases to trimming and J lost 2 bases; unmatched junction nucleotides: 8. CDR3: CASSSWTGATQETQYF. DNA for the CDR3: TGTGCCAGCAGCTCCTGGACAGGGGCGACACAAGAGACCCAGTACTTC. The full variable domain, in which reference TRBV7-2 and TRBJ2-5 provide the parts outside the CDR3, is GAGVSQSPSNKVTEKGKDVELRCDPISGHTALYWYRQSLGQGLEFLIYFQGNSAPDKSGLPSDRFSAERTGGSVSTLTIQRTQQEDSAVYLCASSSWTGATQETQYFGPGTRLLVL.

The genes are TRBV14 and TRBJ2-7; no clear D. Germline V gives CDR1 SGHDN, CDR2 FVKESK. V dropped 2 bases and J dropped 9 bases, with 8 bases sitting between them. The CDR3 loop spans 11 amino acids. The CDR3 region is CASSQRSVQYF. DNA for the CDR3: TGTGCCAGCAGCCAAAGAAGTGTGCAGTACTTC. The variable domain in full, completed from reference TRBV14 and TRBJ2-7, reads EAGVTQFPSHSVIEKGQTVTLRCDPISGHDNLYWYRRVMGKEIKFLLHFVKESKQDESGMPNNRFLAERTGGTYSTLKVQPAELEDSGVYFCASSQRSVQYFGPGTRLTVT.

This clonotype was picked up one time. The chain joins TRBV20-1 to TRBJ1-2, with TRBD1 identical over 7 bases. Germline CDR1 reads DFQATT; CDR2 reads SNEGSKA (reference sequence). Trimming cost V 3 bases and J 8 bases; bases outside gene matches: 12. The CDR3 totals 14 residues. This CDR3 is CSARDGTVYGGYTF. The DNA of the CDR3 is TGCAGTGCTAGGGACGGGACAGTATATGGCGGCTACACCTTC.

The chain employs TRBV2 and TRBJ2-7; 8 bases map to TRBD1. Germline assignment: CDR1 SNHLY and CDR2 FYNNEI. The CDR3 consists of 15 residues. J gave up 0 bases and V 4 bases, and 5 bases lay outside the gene matches. In nucleotides, the CDR3 is TGTGCCAGCAGTGGGGGGACAGGAAGCTCCTACGAGCAGTACTTC. Translated, it gives CASSGGTGSSYEQYF.

This clonotype was counted between two and nine times. The rearrangement uses TRBV14 and TRBJ1-1, with D unclear. The CDR3 runs 12 residues. Trimming pared 2 bases from V and 10 bases from J, leaving 11 bases between. From germline, CDR1 is SGHDN and CDR2 FVKESK. The CDR3 loop reads CASSQHGSGAFF. In DNA form, the CDR3 reads TGTGCCAGCAGCCAACACGGATCCGGAGCTTTCTTT.

J is TRBJ2-5 and V is TRBV5-1; weak D call: TRBD1 (6 bases). Trimming left V 4 bases short and J 5 bases short, with 12 bases between. Germline-derived CDR1 and CDR2 are SGHRS and YFSETQ. This CDR3 contains 13 residues. The DNA for the CDR3 is TGCGCCAGCAGCCTTACAGGGTACGAGACCCAGTACTTC. Translated, it gives CASSLTGYETQYF.

The chain joins TRBV7-2 to TRBJ2-1; 11 bases line up with TRBD1. The CDR3 covers 15 residues. V shed 5 bases, J shed 4 bases, and the junction held 4 bases outside the gene matches. CDR1 SGHTA and CDR2 FQGNSA come from the germline V gene. CDR3 residues: CASSRGQGAYNEQFF. As DNA, the CDR3 is TGTGCCAGCAGCCGAGGACAGGGGGCTTACAATGAGCAGTTCTTC. Based on the CDR3 plus reference TRBV7-2 and TRBJ2-1, the full variable domain is GAGVSQSPSNKVTEKGKDVELRCDPISGHTALYWYRQSLGQGLEFLIYFQGNSAPDKSGLPSDRFSAERTGGSVSTLTIQRTQQEDSAVYLCASSRGQGAYNEQFFGPGTRLTVL.

This clonotype was observed a handful of times. The rearrangement links TRBV28 to TRBJ2-3, with 13 bases aligning to TRBD2. Germline V gene data show CDR1 as MDHEN and CDR2 as SYDVKM. The CDR3 extends over 16 amino acids. J was trimmed by 1 base and V by 4 bases; bases with no gene match: 2. In DNA form, the CDR3 reads TGTGCCAGCAGTTCGGGACTAGCGGGGCGCACAGATACGCAGTATTTT. Residues: CASSSGLAGRTDTQYF. The full variable domain, its missing parts supplied by reference TRBV28 and TRBJ2-3, is DVKVTQSSRYLVKRTGEKVFLECVQDMDHENMFWYRQDPGLGLRLIYFSYDVKMKEKGDIPEGYSVSREKKERFSLILESASTNQTSMYLCASSSGLAGRTDTQYFGPGTRLTVL.

The gene calls are TRBV2 and TRBJ2-1; 7 positions agree with TRBD1. In germline, CDR1 is SNHLY, CDR2 FYNNEI. The length of the CDR3 is 13 residues. The junction had 5 bases not matched to a gene; V was cut back by 6 bases and J by 6 bases. The CDR3 DNA follows: TGTGCCAGCAGCAAGCAGGGGGTCAATGAGCAGTTCTTC. This encodes CASSKQGVNEQFF. Variable domain in full (rest from reference TRBV2 and TRBJ2-1): EPEVTQTPSHQVTQMGQEVILRCVPISNHLYFYWYRQILGQKVEFLVSFYNNEISEKSEIFDDQFSVERPDGSNFTLKIRSTKLEDSAMYFCASSKQGVNEQFFGPGTRLTVL.

V and J are TRBV19 and TRBJ2-1; 10 nucleotides match TRBD2. The CDR3 loop spans 17 amino acids. Trimming took 3 bases from V and 0 from J; bases not matched to a gene: 5. The germline gives CDR1 LNHDA, CDR2 SQIVND (reference sequence). The CDR3 coding sequence is TGTGCCAGTAGTATCGCTAGCGGGAGTCGCTCCTACAATGAGCAGTTCTTC. Translated, it gives CASSIASGSRSYNEQFF. The complete variable domain, with remaining parts taken from reference TRBV19 and TRBJ2-1, reads DGGITQSPKYLFRKEGQNVTLSCEQNLNHDAMYWYRQDPGQGLRLIYYSQIVNDFQKGDIAEGYSVSREKKESFPLTVTSAQKNPTAFYLCASSIASGSRSYNEQFFGPGTRLTVL.

The rearrangement uses TRBV6-5 and TRBJ2-2; TRBD2 matches at 7 bases. With 2 bases clipped from V and 5 bases from J, the junction kept 5 bases outside the gene matches. The germline V gene has CDR1 MNHEY and CDR2 SVGAGI. This CDR3 has 15 amino acids. The CDR3 spells CASSYGTTITGELFF. Written as DNA, the CDR3 is TGTGCCAGCAGTTACGGGACTACGATAACCGGGGAGCTGTTTTTT.

The chain is built from TRBV27 and TRBJ1-2, with D perhaps TRBD1 (5 bases). The germline V and J ends were trimmed by 4 bases and 6 bases, with 21 bases remaining between them. In germline, CDR1 is MNHEY, CDR2 SMNVEV (reference sequence). This CDR3 has 16 amino acids. CDR3 residues: CASSYSRDPGMDGYTF. Written as DNA, the CDR3 is TGTGCCAGCAGTTATAGCCGGGACCCGGGCATGGATGGCTACACCTTC.

The chain is built from TRBV2 and TRBJ2-5; TRBD1 is a possible D gene (6 bases). Germline V gene lookup returns CDR1 SNHLY and CDR2 FYNNEI. V was pared by 6 bases and J by 4 bases, with 12 bases between. This CDR3 has 13 residues. In DNA, the CDR3 is TGTGCCAGCAGAAGGGACATAGGAGAGACCCAGTACTTC. Translation: CASRRDIGETQYF.

Comment on this clonotype: In this CDR3 the conserved last residue, phenylalanine or tryptophan, is missing, so a read error is likely. CDR3 sequence (DNA): TGTGCCAGCAGCTCCAACAGGGGCTACTCCTACGAGCAGTACCTC. This sequence encodes CASSSNRGYSYEQYL. The chain carries TRBV6-5 and TRBJ2-7, with TRBD1 matching over 7 bases. CDR1 MNHEY and CDR2 SVGAGI come from the germline V gene. The CDR3 is 15 amino acids. The ends lost 6 bases at V and 0 bases at J; junction bases unmatched: 8.

V and J are TRBV29-1 and TRBJ2-1, with unresolved D. V was cut by 0 bases and J by 9 bases, with 9 bases left in between. The germline V gene has CDR1 SQVTM and CDR2 ANQGSEA. There are 12 residues in the CDR3. CDR3 residues: CSVEDTPSEQFF. The CDR3 bases are TGCAGCGTTGAAGATACCCCTAGTGAGCAGTTCTTC.

The J gene is TRBJ2-2, the V gene TRBV6-4; 7 bases are a match to TRBD2. CDR3 size: 14 residues. Germline trimming cut 6 bases from V and 5 bases from J; bases unmatched to any gene: 6. CDR1 and CDR2 (germline): MRHNA, SNTAGT. The CDR3 DNA is TGTGCCAGCAGCGCTAGCGGTTCTACCGGGGAGCTGTTTTTT. Its protein is CASSASGSTGELFF.

The V call is TRBV5-6, the J call TRBJ2-3; 9 bases line up with TRBD1. The J segment lost 3 bases and the V segment lost 4 bases, leaving 6 bases of the junction unmatched. The CDR3 length is 15 residues. Germline loops: CDR1 SGHDT, CDR2 YYEEEE. CDR3 DNA sequence: TGTGCCAGCAGCCCCACCGGACAGGGGACAGATACGCAGTATTTT. It encodes CASSPTGQGTDTQYF.

The table lists this clonotype with a few counts. A single base separates this from a much larger clone, so it may be a read error. The DNA of the CDR3 is TGTGCCTGGAGACGTGCAGGGACCACCGGGGAGCTGTTTTTT. Translation gives CAWRRAGTTGELFF. The chain uses TRBV30 and TRBJ2-2, with D perhaps TRBD1 or TRBD2 (5 bases each). The germline V gene has CDR1 GTSNPN and CDR2 SVGIG (reference sequence). There are 14 residues in the CDR3. V dropped 3 bases and J dropped 4 bases, with 12 bases sitting between them.

This clonotype was observed a few times. The J gene is TRBJ2-1, the V gene TRBV29-1; D is unresolved. Trimming took off 7 bases at V and 10 bases at J, with 11 bases between the two ends. Germline CDR1 SQVTM, CDR2 ANQGSEA. This CDR3 contains 10 residues. CDR3 DNA sequence: TGCAGCGCCTGGGCCGCGGAGCAGTTCTTC. As protein: CSAWAAEQFF.

This chain joins TRBV13 and TRBJ2-1, with 11 bases identical to TRBD1. The J call is doubtful: the DNA matches TRBJ2-7 better. CDR3 size: 14 residues. Germline V gene data show CDR1 as PRHDT and CDR2 as FYEKMQ (reference sequence). The CDR3 loop reads CASSSGQGAGEQYF. CDR3 nucleotide sequence: TGTGCCAGCAGCTCTGGACAGGGGGCTGGCGAGCAGTACTTC.